This passage covers 27 T cell receptor beta chains from one sample sequenced in a study of blood T cell repertoires in COVID-19. Some clones are missing from TCRdb's copy, which holds only in-frame ones; the method was immunoSEQ multiplex PCR. The table includes more than 95,000 clones, about 77% detected once. Sample: peripheral blood. These receptors all come from a human donor in a cohort sampled during active COVID-19.

The chain employs TRBV28 and TRBJ1-2; tentative D call: TRBD1 (5 bases). CDR3 length equals 16 residues. V shed 1 base and J shed 2 bases, with 14 bases lying between them. CDR1 MDHEN and CDR2 SYDVKM come from the germline V gene. The CDR3 protein is CASSLLGGGGNYGYTF. Here the CDR3 DNA reads TGTGCCAGCAGTTTATTGGGCGGGGGGGGAAACTATGGCTACACCTTC.

The CDR3 nucleotides read TGTGCCAGCAGTACACAAGATAGCAATCAGCCCCAGCATTTT. This sequence encodes CASSTQDSNQPQHF. The chain uses TRBV6-5 and TRBJ1-5; D is ambiguous. Germline values: CDR1 MNHEY, CDR2 SVGAGI. This CDR3 spans 14 amino acids. V was cut by 5 bases and J by 0 bases, with 8 bases left in between.

This clone was observed once. The chain couples TRBV7-9 to TRBJ1-3; possible D gene TRBD1, 5 bases. Germline CDR1 is SEHNR and CDR2 is FQNEAQ (reference sequence). V gave up 5 bases and J gave up 3 bases, with 17 bases separating them. The CDR3 length is 16 residues. CDR3 protein: CASSPRRGVDGNTIYF. As DNA, the CDR3 is TGTGCCAGCAGCCCTCGGAGGGGAGTGGATGGAAACACCATATATTTT.

The chain employs TRBV28 and TRBJ1-5, with 9 bases fitting TRBD1. Germline loops: CDR1 MDHEN, CDR2 SYDVKM. This CDR3 region has 17 residues. V trimming: 8 bases; J trimming: 0 bases; junction bases outside the gene matches: 11. The CDR3 loop is CASVTGGFSYSNQPQHF. DNA of the CDR3: TGTGCCAGCGTTACAGGGGGCTTCTCCTATAGCAATCAGCCCCAGCATTTT.

This clone was detected only a few times. This rearrangement joins TRBV2 to TRBJ1-6, with a possible D match to TRBD1 (6 bases). The CDR3 covers 16 residues. Looked up from germline, CDR1 is SNHLY and CDR2 is FYNNEI. V gave up 1 base and J gave up 7 bases, with 14 bases separating them. CDR3: CASSEEGRGYNSPLHF. CDR3 bases: TGTGCCAGCAGTGAAGAGGGCAGGGGCTACAATTCACCCCTCCACTTT.

This clone was recorded once. The V call is TRBV11-2, the J call TRBJ2-3, with 14 positions matching TRBD2. Trimming took 5 bases from V and 5 from J; bases not matched to a gene: 15. Germline V gene lookup returns CDR1 SGHAT and CDR2 FQNNGV. The CDR3 runs 19 residues. CDR3 in amino acids: CASSPGSPGLAGVIDTQYF. The CDR3 nucleotides are TGTGCCAGCAGCCCTGGTAGCCCGGGACTAGCGGGAGTGATAGATACGCAGTATTTT. The variable domain in full, with the rest retrieved from reference TRBV11-2 and TRBJ2-3, is EAGVAQSPRYKIIEKRQSVAFWCNPISGHATLYWYQQILGQGPKLLIQFQNNGVVDDSQLPKDRFSAERLKGVDSTLKIQPAKLEDSAVYLCASSPGSPGLAGVIDTQYFGPGTRLTVL.

This chain links TRBV2 with TRBJ2-5; no firm D call. This CDR3 spans 13 amino acids. The V gene lost 7 bases and the J gene lost 4 bases, with 13 bases spanning the gap. Per the germline V gene, CDR1 is SNHLY and CDR2 is FYNNEI. CDR3 protein: CASTPDLSETQYF. The CDR3 nucleotides are TGTGCCAGCACCCCCGACTTGTCAGAGACCCAGTACTTC.

This clone was observed a few times. The J gene is TRBJ1-6, the V gene TRBV3-1 (or the pseudogene TRBV3-2); TRBD1 matches 7 bases. CDR3 length: 14 amino acids. V trimming: 8 bases; J trimming: 7 bases; junction bases outside the gene matches: 8. Germline loops: CDR1 LGHDT, CDR2 YNNKEL (reference sequence). The CDR3, as DNA: TGTGCCAGCGGAACAGGGGTTGAGAATTCACCCCTCCACTTT. As protein: CASGTGVENSPLHF.

This chain links TRBV7-2 with TRBJ2-2; D unresolved. The V and J ends lost 1 base and 2 bases respectively, with 11 bases between them. There are 16 residues in the CDR3. The germline V gene encodes CDR1 SGHTA and CDR2 FQGNSA. CDR3 region: CASSLVGLVNTGELFF. CDR3 sequence (DNA): TGTGCCAGCAGCTTAGTGGGCCTCGTTAACACCGGGGAGCTGTTTTTT.

The chain links TRBV30 to TRBJ1-6; no firm D call. The CDR3 has 13 residues. Germline lookup yields CDR1 GTSNPN and CDR2 SVGIG (reference sequence). Trimming cost V 3 bases and J 7 bases, with 10 bases left between them. The CDR3 nucleotides read TGTGCCTGGAGCGTGGACTCAAATTCACCCCTCCACTTT. Residues: CAWSVDSNSPLHF.

The chain joins TRBV2 to TRBJ1-4; D is possibly TRBD1 (6 bases). Trimming took 5 bases from V and 5 from J, leaving 15 bases between them. Germline V gene sequence: CDR1 SNHLY, CDR2 FYNNEI. The CDR3 spans 15 residues. As DNA, the CDR3 is TGTGCCAGCAGTACTAACAGGGTGGGGAATGAAAAACTGTTTTTT. This gives the protein CASSTNRVGNEKLFF.

This sequence joins TRBV6-2 or TRBV6-3 and TRBJ1-1, with D possibly being TRBD1 (5 bases). The V end was cut by 6 bases, the J end by 3 bases, with 8 bases between. The CDR3 loop spans 12 amino acids. Germline CDR1 MNHEY, CDR2 SVGEGT. The DNA of the CDR3 is TGTGCCAGCAGCACAGGTGACACTGAAGCTTTCTTT. Amino acids: CASSTGDTEAFF.

CDR3 nucleotides: TGTGCCAGCAGCTTAGGACCGGGACAGGGCTACCAAGAGACCCAGTACTTC. Its protein product is CASSLGPGQGYQETQYF. V and J are TRBV7-7 and TRBJ2-5; 9 nucleotides line up with TRBD1. CDR3 length: 17 residues. CDR1 SSHAT and CDR2 FNYEAQ come from the germline V gene (reference sequence). The V gene end was trimmed by 1 base and the J gene end by 0 bases; junction bases not matched to a gene: 6.

V usage is TRBV10-3 and J usage is TRBJ1-1, with D possibly TRBD1 on 6 matching bases. Germline V gene sequence: CDR1 ENHRY, CDR2 SYGVKD. V shed 6 bases and J shed 1 base, with 9 bases lying between them. The CDR3 is made up of 13 amino acids. CDR3: CAIRGTQNTEAFF. Here the CDR3 DNA reads TGTGCCATCAGGGGGACACAGAACACTGAAGCTTTCTTT.

The chain is built from TRBV11-3 and TRBJ2-7; 7 bases match TRBD1. Germline CDR1 SGHNT, CDR2 YENEEA. The CDR3 spans 15 residues. The V segment lost 5 bases and the J segment 1 base; nucleotides outside the gene matches: 8. The CDR3: CASSDTRTGSYEQYF. CDR3 in DNA: TGTGCCAGCAGCGACACCCGGACAGGATCCTACGAGCAGTACTTC.

The chain joins TRBV5-4 to TRBJ2-5; possibly TRBD1 for D (6 bases). Deletions cut 1 base from V and 6 bases from J, with 16 bases between. CDR3 length: 15 residues. Germline values: CDR1 SGHNT, CDR2 YYREEE (reference sequence). The CDR3 reads CASSLTSGVGQTQYF. The CDR3 DNA sequence: TGTGCCAGCAGCTTGACATCAGGGGTGGGACAGACCCAGTACTTC.

This chain joins TRBV18 and TRBJ2-3, with TRBD2 matching 10 bases. Trimming at V came to 0 bases and at J to 5 bases, leaving 8 bases not matched to a gene. This CDR3 region has 17 residues. Per the germline V gene, CDR1 is KGHSH and CDR2 is LQKENI. CDR3 in DNA: TGTGCCAGCTCACCACCGGGGAGCGGGAGGGCCTTAGATACGCAGTATTTT. This codes for CASSPPGSGRALDTQYF.

The rearrangement links TRBV5-1 to TRBJ1-1; TRBD1 is a possible D gene (6 bases). CDR1 and CDR2 from the germline V gene are SGHRS and YFSETQ. V lost 4 bases to trimming and J lost 0 bases, with 13 bases between them. This CDR3 region has 15 residues. CDR3 DNA sequence: TGCGCCAGCAGCCCCTCCGGGACACTGAACACTGAAGCTTTCTTT. Amino acids: CASSPSGTLNTEAFF.

This rearrangement joins TRBV19 to TRBJ1-1; no reliable D call. The V gene's germline CDR1 is LNHDA and CDR2 SQIVND (reference sequence). CDR3 length equals 11 residues. The V gene lost 6 bases and the J gene lost 10 bases, with 12 bases spanning the gap. CDR3: CASSEGLVAFF. Here the CDR3 DNA reads TGTGCCAGTAGCGAGGGTTTGGTAGCTTTCTTT.

The chain is built from TRBV4-1 and TRBJ1-2; 9 bases align to TRBD1. Trimming took 1 base from V and 0 from J; bases not matched to a gene: 6. The CDR3 runs to 17 residues. Looked up from germline, CDR1 is MGHRA and CDR2 is YSYEKL. The CDR3 here is CASSQGYRGRSNYGYTF. The DNA of the CDR3 is TGCGCCAGCAGCCAAGGATACAGGGGGCGTTCTAACTATGGCTACACCTTC.

This sequence joins TRBV9 and TRBJ2-7, with TRBD1 matching 9 bases. The CDR3 consists of 15 residues. The germline V gene has CDR1 SGDLS and CDR2 YYNGEE. V gave up 3 bases and J gave up 6 bases; unmatched junction bases: 10. CDR3 DNA sequence: TGTGCCAGCAGCGCGGAGGGGACAGGGTCCGGCGAGCAGTACTTC. This sequence encodes CASSAEGTGSGEQYF.

The CDR3 nucleotides are TGTGCCATCAGTGAGTCAGGACAGGGGGTTTTTGGCTACACCTTC. Protein: CAISESGQGVFGYTF. The rearrangement joins TRBV10-3 to TRBJ1-2; 10 bases are a match to TRBD1. CDR1 is ENHRY and CDR2 is SYGVKD in the germline V gene. With 0 bases clipped from V and 7 bases from J, the junction kept 5 bases outside the gene matches. CDR3 size: 15 residues.

This chain joins TRBV11-2 and TRBJ1-4; the match to TRBD1 covers 8 bases. Trimming removed 4 bases from V and 8 bases from J; junction bases left unmatched: 9. CDR3 length equals 15 residues. Germline V gene sequence: CDR1 SGHAT, CDR2 FQNNGV. The CDR3 loop reads CASSSRQGAYEKLFF. Here the CDR3 DNA reads TGTGCCAGCAGCTCCAGGCAGGGGGCATACGAAAAACTGTTTTTT.

The J gene is TRBJ1-6, the V gene TRBV30, with 9 bases identical to TRBD1. The V and J ends lost 4 bases and 9 bases, in that order; junction bases with no gene match: 1. The CDR3 is 12 amino acids. Germline CDR1 is GTSNPN and CDR2 is SVGIG (reference sequence). CDR3 amino acids: CAWMGQGSPLHF. In nucleotides, the CDR3 is TGTGCCTGGATGGGACAGGGTTCACCCCTCCACTTT.

V and J are TRBV7-3 and TRBJ1-1, with 9 positions matching TRBD1. The CDR3 spans 15 residues. J was trimmed by 5 bases and V by 4 bases; bases with no gene match: 8. The germline CDR1 and CDR2 sequences are SGHTA and FQGTGA. CDR3: CASSSLEQGATEAFF. The CDR3 nucleotides are TGTGCCAGCAGCTCACTCGAACAGGGGGCAACTGAAGCTTTCTTT.

The chain has TRBV25-1 and TRBJ2-1; TRBD1 agrees at 9 bases. From germline, CDR1 is MGHDK and CDR2 SYGVNS. V shed 8 bases and J 2 bases; nucleotides not matched to a gene: 10. The CDR3 length is 16 residues. CDR3 nucleotides: TGTGCCAGCGGACCGACAGGGGGTACAACCTACAATGAGCAGTTCTTC. Amino acids: CASGPTGGTTYNEQFF.

The chain links TRBV7-8 to TRBJ2-5; the D gene is possibly TRBD1 (6 bases). V was cut by 5 bases and J by 4 bases, with 20 bases left in between. The length of the CDR3 is 16 residues. Germline V gene lookup returns CDR1 SGHVS and CDR2 FQNEAQ. The CDR3 DNA follows: TGTGCCAGCAGCCAGTCATTGGGGACAAGGGGAGAGACCCAGTACTTC. This sequence encodes CASSQSLGTRGETQYF.